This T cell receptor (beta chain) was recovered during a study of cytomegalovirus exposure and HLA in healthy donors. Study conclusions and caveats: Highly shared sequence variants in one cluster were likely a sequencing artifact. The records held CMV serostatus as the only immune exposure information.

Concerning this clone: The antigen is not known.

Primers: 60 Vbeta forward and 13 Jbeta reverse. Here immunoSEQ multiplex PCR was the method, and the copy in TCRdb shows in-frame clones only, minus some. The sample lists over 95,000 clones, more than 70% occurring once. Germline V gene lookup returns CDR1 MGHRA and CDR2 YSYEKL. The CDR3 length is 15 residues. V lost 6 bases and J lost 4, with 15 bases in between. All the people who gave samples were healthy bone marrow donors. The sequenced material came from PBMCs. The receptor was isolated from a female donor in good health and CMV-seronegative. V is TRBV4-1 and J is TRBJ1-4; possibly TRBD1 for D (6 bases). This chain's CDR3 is CASRRRDIDNEKLFF. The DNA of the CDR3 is TGCGCCAGCAGGCGCAGGGACATCGATAATGAAAAACTGTTTTTT.